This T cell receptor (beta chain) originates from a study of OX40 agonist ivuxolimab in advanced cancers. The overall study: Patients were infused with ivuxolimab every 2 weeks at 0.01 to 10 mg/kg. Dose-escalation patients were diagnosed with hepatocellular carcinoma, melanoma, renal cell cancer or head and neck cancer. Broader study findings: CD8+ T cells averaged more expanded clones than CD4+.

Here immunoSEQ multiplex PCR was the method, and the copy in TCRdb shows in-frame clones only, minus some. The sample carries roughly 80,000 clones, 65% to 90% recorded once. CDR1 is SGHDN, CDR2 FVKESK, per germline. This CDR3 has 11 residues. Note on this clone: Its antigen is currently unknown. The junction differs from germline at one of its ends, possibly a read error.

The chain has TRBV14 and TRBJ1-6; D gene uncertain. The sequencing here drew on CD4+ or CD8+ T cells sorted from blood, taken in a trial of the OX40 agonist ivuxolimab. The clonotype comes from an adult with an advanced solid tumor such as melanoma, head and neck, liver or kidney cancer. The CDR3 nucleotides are TGTGCCAGCAGCCTCCCGAGGGCTCTTGGCTTT. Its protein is CASSLPRALGF.